These T cell receptor beta chains were read from a single sample in a study of T cells in narcolepsy. Sequencing was performed with immunoSEQ multiplex PCR; in TCRdb, only in-frame clones are kept and a portion is missing. The sample consists of 10,000 or so clones, 65% to 80% of them appearing once. The sequenced sample consisted of CD45RA- memory CD8+ T cells from PBMCs. These receptors all come from a human donor with narcolepsy. CDR3s include the opening cysteine and the closing phenylalanine or tryptophan. Fields, in order: clone size, D gene, J gene, V gene, CDR3 DNA, CDR3 protein. A D gene is named only where the DNA matches it firmly. Rows give clone size only sometimes, using once, few, many, or a class for an expanded clone.

>few|NA|TRBJ1-1|TRBV11-2
TGTGCCAGCAGCTTAGGACAGGTTGAAGCTTTCTTT
CASSLGQVEAFF
>few|TRBD1|TRBJ1-2|TRBV27
TGTGCCAGCAGTTTATCCAGGACAGGGGGCGACGGCTACACCTTC
CASSLSRTGGDGYTF
>NA|NA|TRBJ2-7|TRBV5-4
TGTGCCAGCACCAAAATCGGGGACGAGCAGTACTTC
CASTKIGDEQYF
>NA|NA|TRBJ1-4|TRBV4-3
TGCGCCAGCAGCCGAAGGGCCCAGATTCTTAATGAAAAACTGTTTTTT
CASSRRAQILNEKLFF
>NA|TRBD2|TRBJ2-5|TRBV4-1
TGCGCCAGCAGCCAGGAGGGGCTAGCGGGAGGGCCGGGGACCCAGTACTTC
CASSQEGLAGGPGTQYF
>NA|TRBD1|TRBJ1-6|TRBV12-5
TGTGCTAGTGGTTTACAGGGGACTAATTCACCCCTCCACTTT
CASGLQGTNSPLHF
>NA|NA|TRBJ2-5|TRBV2
TGTGCCAGCAGTGTTGCCCGGGAGCGGAGCCGAAAAGAGACCCAGTACTTC
CASSVARERSRKETQYF
>NA|NA|TRBJ1-2|TRBV5-4
TGTGCCAGCAGCTTGGGCCAGACAGGACTGGATGGCTACACCTTC
CASSLGQTGLDGYTF
>NA|NA|TRBJ2-7|TRBV4-2
TGTGCCAGCAGCTTCCAGGGTGGATTTAGCTCCTACGAGCAGTACTTC
CASSFQGGFSSYEQYF
>NA|TRBD2|TRBJ2-5|TRBV7-2
TGTGCCAGCAGCTCGTGGACTAGCGGGAGAGGGGAGACCCAGTACTTC
CASSSWTSGRGETQYF
>NA|NA|TRBJ1-5|TRBV10-1
TGCGCCATCCAGGAAGGAAGGCAGCCCCAGCATTTT
CAIQEGRQPQHF
>few|NA|TRBJ2-5|TRBV6-1
TGTGCCAGCAGTGAAGATGTAGCTAAGAGACGGGGCCAGTACTTC
CASSEDVAKRRGQYF
>NA|NA|TRBJ1-2|TRBV7-9
TGTGCCACCATGGGCCAGGGAGCGGACTACACCTTC
CATMGQGADYTF
>NA|NA|TRBJ2-3|TRBV15
TGTGCCACCAGCAGAGGCGCTTGGGACCCCACAGATACGCAGTATTTT
CATSRGAWDPTDTQYF
>once|NA|TRBJ2-7|TRBV19
TGTGCCACTGGGCCCGGCGGGGACTACGAGCAGTACTTC
CATGPGGDYEQYF
>NA|NA|TRBJ2-5|TRBV6-5
TGTGCCAGCAGTTACGGGTGGGGCCTGACCGCCCAGTACTTC
CASSYGWGLTAQYF
>NA|TRBD1|TRBJ1-2|TRBV5-1
TGCGCCAGCAGTCCCGGACAGGGGAGGTATGGCTACACCTTC
CASSPGQGRYGYTF
>NA|NA|TRBJ2-3|TRBV6-4
TGTGCCAGCAGTGGGAGGTCGGGAGCGGATACGCAGTATTTT
CASSGRSGADTQYF
>once|NA|TRBJ1-5|TRBV28
TGTGCCAGCAGTCAGTCCCCAACAGGGAGTAATCAGCCCCAGCATTTT
CASSQSPTGSNQPQHF
>NA|NA|TRBJ1-6|TRBV19
TGTGCCAGTAGAGTTGGACCACAGGGTTTCAATTCACCCCTCCACTTT
CASRVGPQGFNSPLHF
>NA|NA|TRBJ1-5|TRBV5-1
TGTGCCAGCAGCTTGGCCCTACAGGGTAATCAGCCCCAGCATTTT
CASSLALQGNQPQHF
>NA|TRBD2|TRBJ2-7|TRBV4-3
TGCGCCAGCAGCCAGTGGACTAGCAGTTACGAGCAGTACTTC
CASSQWTSSYEQYF
>NA|NA|TRBJ2-7|TRBV4-3
TGCGCCAGCAGCCAAGATAATGGGCCTTCCTACGAGCAGTACTTC
CASSQDNGPSYEQYF
>NA|NA|TRBJ2-5|TRBV7-8
TGTGCCAGCAGCTTAGAGGTGGGGGGCCAAGAGACCCAGTACTTC
CASSLEVGGQETQYF
>NA|TRBD2|TRBJ2-5|TRBV5-6
TGTGCCAGCAGCCGGACTAGCGGGAGGGCTAGGGAGACCCAGTACTTC
CASSRTSGRARETQYF
>once|NA|TRBJ2-1|TRBV5-6
TGTGCCAGCAGCCAAAAAGGACTCGGTCTATCCTACAATGAGCAGTTCTTC
CASSQKGLGLSYNEQFF
>NA|NA|TRBJ2-7|TRBV19
TGTGCCAGTAGTCCCTTGACAGGAGTAGGTTACGAGCAGTACTTC
CASSPLTGVGYEQYF
>NA|TRBD2|TRBJ2-2|TRBV7-9
TGTGCCAGCACCTTACCCGGACTAGCGGCCACCGGGGAGCTGTTTTTT
CASTLPGLAATGELFF
>NA|NA|TRBJ2-3|TRBV6-4
TGTGCCAGCAGTGACTCCCCCGAGGCAGTAAGCACAGATACGCAGTATTTT
CASSDSPEAVSTDTQYF
>NA|TRBD1|TRBJ2-7|TRBV4-3
TGCGCCAGCGCTCCGGGACAGGGTTACGAGCAGTACTTC
CASAPGQGYEQYF
>once|NA|TRBJ1-1|TRBV7-8
TGTGCCAGCAGCTTATCGGCCACCTGGAACACTGAAGTTTTCTTT
CASSLSATWNTEVFF
>NA|NA|TRBJ2-1|TRBV30
TGTGCCTGGAGTGTAGGTGTCAAGCAGTTCTTC
CAWSVGVKQFF
>few|NA|TRBJ1-5|TRBV4-1
TGCGCCAGCAGCCAAGATCGTGGGGTCGGGCAGCCCCAGCATTTT
CASSQDRGVGQPQHF
>few|NA|TRBJ2-4|TRBV7-3
TGTGCCAGCAGCCCATTGGGGGGGGGCGCGAACATTCAGTACTTC
CASSPLGGGANIQYF
>once|TRBD2|TRBJ2-7|TRBV30
TGTGCCTGGGGACTAGCCGTAGAGGAGCAGTACTTC
CAWGLAVEEQYF
>NA|NA|TRBJ2-3|TRBV9
TGTGCCAGCAGCATTAACAGGGACGCAGATACGCAGTATTTT
CASSINRDADTQYF
>few|TRBD1|TRBJ2-3|TRBV4-2
TGTGCCAGCAGCCAAGGAGGGACAGGTCATAGCACAGATACGCAGTATTTT
CASSQGGTGHSTDTQYF
>few|NA|TRBJ1-5|TRBV4-1
TGCGCCAGCAGCCAAGTGTGGGGGGTCGATCAGCCCCAGCATTTT
CASSQVWGVDQPQHF
>few|NA|TRBJ2-3|TRBV11-3
TGTGCCAGCAGCTATTCACTAGCCCCCGCCACCGCAGATACGCAGTATTTT
CASSYSLAPATADTQYF
>large|TRBD1|TRBJ1-2|TRBV7-9
TGTGCCAGCAGCGCCTCGGGACAGGGTACCTTTGGCTACACCTTC
CASSASGQGTFGYTF
>few|TRBD2|TRBJ2-2|TRBV4-3
TGCGCCAGCAGCCAAGAAACGGGGGGTGCCGGGGAGCTGTTTTTT
CASSQETGGAGELFF
>NA|NA|TRBJ1-2|TRBV21-1
TGTGCCAGCAGCACCCGGACAAAAGGTGCAGCTAACTATGGCTACACCTTC
CASSTRTKGAANYGYTF
>NA|NA|TRBJ2-7|TRBV10-1
TGCGCCGGACTACACGGGGGTGCCATTCATACCCCCACCTACGAGCAGTACTTC
CAGLHGGAIHTPTYEQYF
>NA|NA|TRBJ2-7|TRBV4-3
TGCGCCAGCAGCCAGTACCCGAGGTGGGGGCCAGTTTACGAGCAGTACTTC
CASSQYPRWGPVYEQYF
>NA|TRBD1|TRBJ1-2|TRBV4-3
TGCGCCAGCAGCCAAGCACCGGCCACAGGGGGGAACTATGGCTACACCTTC
CASSQAPATGGNYGYTF
>NA|TRBD1|TRBJ1-3|TRBV5-4
TGCGCCAGCAGCCAATACAGGGGCACTGGAAACACCATATATTTT
CASSQYRGTGNTIYF
>NA|NA|TRBJ2-7|TRBV7-6
TGTGCCAGCATAGCCGGGGGCATGGACTACGAGCAGTACTTC
CASIAGGMDYEQYF
>large|NA|TRBJ1-1|TRBV18
TGTGCCAGCTCACCACCCCTTGGCGAGGAACGAAACACTGAAGCTTTCTTT
CASSPPLGEERNTEAFF
>NA|NA|TRBJ2-7|TRBV7-6
TGTGCCAGCAGCTTAGCGGGGCACTACGAGCAGTACTTC
CASSLAGHYEQYF
>once|NA|TRBJ2-3|TRBV6-4
TGTGCCAGCAGTGAAGGAGCGGGTAGCACAGATACGCAGTATTTT
CASSEGAGSTDTQYF
>NA|TRBD1|TRBJ1-3|TRBV7-9
TGTGCCAGCAGCCCTACCCCCGGGACAGGAAGGGTCGGAAACACCATATATTTT
CASSPTPGTGRVGNTIYF
>NA|NA|TRBJ1-1|TRBV7-3
TGTGCCAGCAGCCCCACACAGGGAAACACTGAAGCTTTCTTT
CASSPTQGNTEAFF
>NA|NA|TRBJ2-3|TRBV27
TGTGCCAGCAGTCTCCTACCCGGCACAGATACGCAGTATTTT
CASSLLPGTDTQYF